This TCR beta chain was obtained from a study of blood T cell repertoires in COVID-19. Study summary: Sites across the United States, Italy and Spain contributed samples from acute and convalescent COVID-19. From T cells, B-cell-depleted T cells, or PBMCs came the material, which was cDNA or gDNA.

In the authors' workflow: From reference gene primer amplification, estimates of nucleated cell counts were derived. Only in-frame clones appear in the TCRdb table, and some are missing; sequencing was by immunoSEQ multiplex PCR. V and J calls and clone size are given by that table; D and trimming were obtained from the DNA. The sample carries 260,000 or so clones, about 80% recorded once. V was cut by 1 base and J by 1 base, with 15 bases left in between. CDR3 length: 18 amino acids. Looked up from germline, CDR1 is SGHRS and CDR2 is YFSETQ. The chain has TRBV5-1 and TRBJ2-6; tentatively, D is TRBD1 (5 bases). The source material was peripheral blood. This TCR derives from a human donor in a cohort sampled during active COVID-19. The CDR3 reads CASSLQRRQTSGANVLTF. In DNA, the CDR3 is TGCGCCAGCAGCTTGCAGAGGAGACAGACGTCTGGGGCCAACGTCCTGACTTTC.